Reported below is one TCR beta chain. What antigen it recognizes has not been identified. Qualities for individual bases were not recorded, and no much larger clone is one base off. The data belong to a study of technical replicates of blood from several donors (dated by TCRdb to 2017 to 2019). CDR1 and CDR2 were assigned from the germline V gene as MGHRA and YSYEKL. The CDR3 sequence holds 18 residues, the cysteine and phenylalanine included. Only the CDR3 region is kept as DNA, spanning 54 bases read in frame from base 1. Ends trimmed: V by 1 base, J by 1 base; bases unmatched to a gene: 9. Library preparation employed the immunoSEQ multiplex PCR assay. The source is immuneACCESS, and TCRdb retained only in-frame sequences with V and J called. Part of the clones is not carried over; for the studies checked, unresolved V genes explain less than half of this, and the remainder is unexplained. Within this sample are about 44,000 clones, with approximately 96% of them counted one time only. The leading ten clones occupy 0.35% to 0.4% of the sample.

This chain is built from TRBV4-1 and TRBJ2-3, and 9 junction bases match TRBD2. The sequencing sample was made of T cells isolated from PBMCs. The TCR sequence derives from a human donor in good health. The bases are TGCGCCAGCAGCCAAGGCCGACTAGCGGTAAGACGCACAGATACGCAGTATTTT. Its protein is CASSQGRLAVRRTDTQYF.